This is a list of T cell receptor beta chains from one sample in a study of cytomegalovirus exposure and HLA in healthy donors. Assay: immunoSEQ multiplex PCR; the TCRdb copy retains only in-frame clones and omits some. The table lists approximately 73,000 clones, roughly 63% of them singletons. Sequenced sample: PBMCs. These receptors were collected from a young man in good health and CMV-seropositive. CDR3s include the opening cysteine and the closing phenylalanine or tryptophan. A D gene is named only where the DNA matches it firmly. Clone size is not always given. Where it is, it says once, few, many or a class for expanded clones.

V gene: TRBV7-9; clone size: NA; J gene: TRBJ1-2; D gene: NA; CDR3 protein: CASSLVAEANYGYTF; CDR3 DNA: TGTGCCAGCAGCTTAGTGGCTGAGGCTAACTATGGCTACACCTTC
V gene: TRBV2; clone size: NA; J gene: TRBJ2-7; D gene: NA; CDR3 protein: CASSPASGSYEQYF; CDR3 DNA: TGTGCCAGCAGCCCCGCGTCAGGTTCCTACGAGCAGTACTTC
V gene: TRBV28; clone size: NA; J gene: TRBJ2-3; D gene: TRBD2; CDR3 protein: CASSLLGRGSTDTQYF; CDR3 DNA: TGTGCCAGCAGTTTACTGGGGCGGGGGAGCACAGATACGCAGTATTTT
V gene: TRBV6-1; clone size: NA; J gene: TRBJ1-5; D gene: TRBD1; CDR3 protein: CATEDRGEDQPQHF; CDR3 DNA: TGTGCCACCGAGGACAGGGGGGAGGATCAGCCCCAGCATTTT
V gene: TRBV7-2; clone size: NA; J gene: TRBJ2-5; D gene: NA; CDR3 protein: CASSLGSGGVETQYF; CDR3 DNA: TGTGCCAGCAGCTTAGGTAGTGGAGGTGTGGAGACCCAGTACTTC
V gene: TRBV14; clone size: NA; J gene: TRBJ1-6; D gene: NA; CDR3 protein: CASSQQGMGNSPLHF; CDR3 DNA: TGTGCCAGCAGCCAACAGGGGATGGGAAATTCACCCCTCCACTTT
V gene: TRBV6-1; clone size: NA; J gene: TRBJ2-1; D gene: NA; CDR3 protein: CASSDLGGSYNEQFF; CDR3 DNA: TGTGCCAGCAGTGACCTAGGGGGCTCCTACAATGAGCAGTTCTTC
V gene: TRBV11-3; clone size: NA; J gene: TRBJ2-2; D gene: TRBD2; CDR3 protein: CASSLDLAGGFTGELFF; CDR3 DNA: TGTGCCAGCAGCTTAGACTTAGCGGGAGGATTCACCGGGGAGCTGTTTTTT
V gene: TRBV28; clone size: NA; J gene: TRBJ1-2; D gene: TRBD1; CDR3 protein: CASKGGTGAGYGCTF; CDR3 DNA: TGTGCCAGCAAGGGTGGGACAGGAGCGGGTTATGGCTGCACCTTC
V gene: TRBV5-6; clone size: NA; J gene: TRBJ1-1; D gene: NA; CDR3 protein: CASSLVQPENTEAFF; CDR3 DNA: TGTGCCAGCAGCTTGGTACAGCCGGAGAACACTGAAGCTTTCTTT
V gene: TRBV28; clone size: few; J gene: TRBJ2-6; D gene: NA; CDR3 protein: CASSVTLTLSGANVLTF; CDR3 DNA: TGTGCCAGCAGCGTGACTCTAACCCTCTCTGGGGCCAACGTCCTGACTTTC
V gene: TRBV2; clone size: NA; J gene: TRBJ2-7; D gene: TRBD2; CDR3 protein: CASSGGIAGRSYEQYF; CDR3 DNA: TGTGCCAGCAGTGGGGGCATAGCGGGAAGATCCTACGAGCAGTACTTC
V gene: TRBV6-1; clone size: many; J gene: TRBJ2-5; D gene: TRBD2; CDR3 protein: CASSEVGLAGGIQETQYF; CDR3 DNA: TGTGCCAGCAGTGAAGTGGGACTAGCGGGGGGTATCCAAGAGACCCAGTACTTC
V gene: TRBV5-1; clone size: NA; J gene: TRBJ2-5; D gene: TRBD2; CDR3 protein: CASSVLAGGLETQYF; CDR3 DNA: TGCGCCAGCAGCGTCCTAGCGGGGGGGCTCGAGACCCAGTACTTC
V gene: TRBV9; clone size: NA; J gene: TRBJ2-3; D gene: TRBD2; CDR3 protein: CASSAETSGGRDTQYF; CDR3 DNA: TGTGCCAGCAGCGCCGAGACTAGCGGGGGCAGGGATACGCAGTATTTT
V gene: TRBV6-5; clone size: NA; J gene: TRBJ1-6; D gene: NA; CDR3 protein: CASSYEGHDSPLHF; CDR3 DNA: TGTGCCAGCAGTTATGAGGGACACGATTCACCCCTCCACTTT
V gene: TRBV27; clone size: few; J gene: TRBJ2-7; D gene: NA; CDR3 protein: CASSRGLERGLEQYF; CDR3 DNA: TGTGCCAGCAGTAGGGGACTAGAGAGGGGGCTTGAGCAGTACTTC
V gene: TRBV4-1; clone size: few; J gene: TRBJ2-7; D gene: TRBD1; CDR3 protein: CASSHQTGASYEQYF; CDR3 DNA: TGCGCCAGCAGCCACCAAACAGGGGCTTCCTACGAGCAGTACTTC
V gene: TRBV28; clone size: NA; J gene: TRBJ2-1; D gene: TRBD2; CDR3 protein: CASSGRTSGRFNEQFF; CDR3 DNA: TGTGCCAGCAGTGGACGGACTAGCGGGAGGTTCAATGAGCAGTTCTTC
V gene: TRBV7-2; clone size: few; J gene: TRBJ1-4; D gene: NA; CDR3 protein: CASSPNRQTSNEKLFF; CDR3 DNA: TGTGCCAGCAGCCCCAATAGACAGACTTCTAATGAAAAACTGTTTTTT
V gene: TRBV28; clone size: once; J gene: TRBJ2-7; D gene: NA; CDR3 protein: CASSLNFYEQYF; CDR3 DNA: TGTGCCAGCAGTTTGAACTTCTACGAGCAGTACTTC
V gene: TRBV27; clone size: NA; J gene: TRBJ2-5; D gene: TRBD2; CDR3 protein: CASSLSGDQETQYF; CDR3 DNA: TGTGCCAGCAGTCTGAGCGGGGACCAAGAGACCCAGTACTTC